The 12 T cell receptor beta chains given below trace back to one sample, sequenced in a study of blood T cells in healthy people across ages. Next came a second PCR, run for about 7 to 11 cycles, which used a sample-barcoded 5' primer along with a J-beta primer mix. One entry per CDR3 protein results from TCRdb running MiXCR on the 5' RACE reads. The profile shows about 810,000 distinct CDR3 sequences, under 40% of them singletons. The sequencing sample was made of blood. The receptors were sampled from a man younger than 35 in good health.

Note on this clonotype: Just one base apart from a much larger clone, this may be a read error. V gene TRBV12-3 or TRBV12-4 combines with J gene TRBJ2-1; no clear D gene. Trimming cost V 7 bases and J 10 bases, with 14 bases left between them. The CDR3 contains 12 residues. CDR3 nucleotide sequence: TGTGCCAGCACCGACGGACCCACCGAGCAGTTCTTC. It yields the protein CASTDGPTEQFF.

This clonotype was seen many times. This chain uses TRBV12-3 or TRBV12-4 with TRBJ1-4; D remains ambiguous. Trimming pared 5 bases from V and 2 bases from J, leaving 9 bases between. CDR3 length: 14 residues. CDR3 nucleotides: TGTGCCAGCAGTCGACGACCCACTAATGAAAAACTGTTTTTT. It codes for CASSRRPTNEKLFF.

The V and J genes are TRBV12-3 or TRBV12-4 and TRBJ2-3; 10 positions match TRBD1. The CDR3 sequence is 17 residues long. The ends lost 2 bases at V and 4 bases at J; junction bases unmatched: 9. The chain's CDR3 is CASSLREGQGTADTQYF. The DNA for the CDR3 is TGTGCCAGCAGTTTAAGGGAGGGACAGGGGACTGCAGATACGCAGTATTTT.

The CDR3 sequence: CAWSVLGKFTGELFF. Written as DNA, the CDR3 is TGTGCCTGGAGTGTACTGGGAAAGTTCACCGGGGAGCTGTTTTTT. The chain is built from TRBV30 and TRBJ2-2; D ambiguous. V was clipped by 0 bases and J by 4 bases, with 12 bases between them. Per germline, CDR1 GTSNPN and CDR2 SVGIG (reference sequence). The CDR3 consists of 15 residues.

In its sample, this clonotype was seen once. The rearrangement joins TRBV20-1 to TRBJ2-1; TRBD1 matches at 7 bases. Per the germline V gene, CDR1 is DFQATT and CDR2 is SNEGSKA (reference sequence). J gave up 0 bases and V 6 bases, and 5 bases lay outside the gene matches. The CDR3 spans 14 residues. CDR3 DNA sequence: TGCAGTGCCAGTGGACAGGTCTCCTACAATGAGCAGTTCTTC. It translates to CSASGQVSYNEQFF.

This clonotype occurred many times. The chain uses TRBV20-1 and TRBJ2-3; 8 positions match TRBD1. Germline V CDR1 and CDR2: DFQATT, SNEGSKA (reference sequence). The CDR3 has 12 amino acids. J gave up 3 bases and V 6 bases, and 2 bases lay outside the gene matches. CDR3 bases: TGCAGTGCACGGACAGGGACAGATACGCAGTATTTT. It yields the protein CSARTGTDTQYF.

This clonotype was picked up a small number of times. The rearrangement uses TRBV20-1 and TRBJ1-2, with D unresolved. CDR3 length: 13 amino acids. Germline loops: CDR1 DFQATT, CDR2 SNEGSKA (reference sequence). V lost 1 base and J lost 8, with 14 bases in between. CDR3 region: CSARGGFGVGYTF. CDR3 nucleotides: TGCAGTGCTAGAGGGGGATTTGGGGTCGGCTACACCTTC.

The CDR3 sequence: CASTRDYPPGEQYF. In nucleotides, the CDR3 is TGTGCCAGCACCCGGGATTATCCTCCTGGTGAGCAGTACTTC. The rearrangement uses TRBV4-2 and TRBJ2-7; perhaps TRBD2 as D (5 bases). The CDR3 length is 14 residues. Trimming shortened V by 7 bases and J by 7 bases, and 20 bases separated the two germline ends. CDR1 is LGHNA and CDR2 is YNFKEQ in the germline V gene.

This clonotype was recorded a few times. The rearrangement joins TRBV4-3 to TRBJ2-1, with TRBD2 identical over 7 bases. CDR1 and CDR2 (germline): LGHNA, YSLEER. V shed 1 base, J shed 7 bases, and the junction held 16 bases outside the gene matches. CDR3 length equals 18 residues. As DNA, the CDR3 is TGCGCCAGCAGCCAAGGCTCGCGAGCGGGGAATGGCGGGAATGAGCAGTTCTTC. Translation: CASSQGSRAGNGGNEQFF.

This clonotype was recorded at least ten times. This sequence joins TRBV6-6 and TRBJ1-4, with 7 bases aligning to TRBD1. From germline, CDR1 is MNHNY and CDR2 SVGAGI (reference sequence). The CDR3 consists of 15 residues. V dropped 8 bases and J dropped 3; count of bases not matched to a gene: 9. The CDR3 here is CASWARDRANEKLFF. The DNA for the CDR3 is TGTGCCAGCTGGGCTCGGGACAGAGCTAATGAAAAACTGTTTTTT.

This clonotype has more than one count but fewer than ten. The CDR3 nucleotides are TGTGCCAGCAGCTCCCAGGGTGATGAGCAGTACTTC. It translates to CASSSQGDEQYF. The chain uses TRBV7-3 and TRBJ2-7; TRBD1 might be the D (5 bases). Germline CDR1 is SGHTA and CDR2 is FQGTGA. With 4 bases removed from V and 7 bases from J, the gap between germline ends came to 11 bases. The CDR3 length is 12 residues. Combining the CDR3 with reference TRBV7-3 and TRBJ2-7 gives the whole variable domain GAGVSQTPSNKVTEKGKYVELRCDPISGHTALYWYRQSLGQGPEFLIYFQGTGAADDSGLPNDRFFAVRPEGSVSTLKIQRTERGDSAVYLCASSSQGDEQYFGPGTRLTVT.

This clonotype was picked up many times. The chain joins TRBV29-1 to TRBJ2-1; no reliable D call. This CDR3 region has 10 residues. Trimming removed 4 bases from V and 6 bases from J, with 4 bases in between. Germline lookup yields CDR1 SQVTM and CDR2 ANQGSEA. Written as DNA, the CDR3 is TGCAGCGTTGGAGGCAATGAGCAGTTCTTC. This translates into CSVGGNEQFF.